This T cell receptor (beta chain) was recovered during a study of cytomegalovirus exposure and HLA in healthy donors. The PCR ran on 60 Vbeta and 13 Jbeta primers. The assay was immunoSEQ multiplex PCR, and TCRdb's table has in-frame clones only and misses some. This table has around 120,000 clones, under 90% appearing once. The V gene end was trimmed by 4 bases and the J gene end by 0 bases; junction bases not matched to a gene: 1. CDR3 length equals 14 residues. Germline CDR1 is MGHDK and CDR2 is SYGVNS. Sequenced sample: PBMCs. The genes are TRBV25-1 and TRBJ2-3; 7 nucleotides line up with TRBD1. This receptor was obtained from a young man in good health and CMV-seronegative. The CDR3: CASSGQGSTDTQYF. The CDR3 DNA reads as TGTGCCAGCAGTGGACAGGGAAGCACAGATACGCAGTATTTT.